A single sample gave rise to the 20 T cell receptor beta chains below, sequenced in a study of monozygotic twins with inflammatory bowel disease. TCRdb re-called the 5' RACE reads and catalogs CDR3 proteins one per entry, DNA excluded. The sample totals about 380,000 distinct CDR3 sequences; its top ten clones hold about 2.5%. The source material was blood. The source of these receptors is a human donor with ulcerative colitis or Crohn's disease, or a healthy co-twin of an affected twin (not recorded which).

This chain joins TRBV7-2 and TRBJ2-4. The germline V gene encodes CDR1 SGHTA and CDR2 FQGNSA. The CDR3 consists of 16 residues. CDR3 region: CASSLALRASKNIQYF.

The chain combines TRBV7-6 with TRBJ1-4. CDR1 is SGHVS, CDR2 FNYEAQ, per germline. This CDR3 has 17 residues. The CDR3 is CASSARDSYATNEKLFF. Supplemented by reference TRBV7-6 and TRBJ1-4, the full variable domain reads GAGVSQSPRYKVTKRGQDVALRCDPISGHVSLYWYRQALGQGPEFLTYFNYEAQQDKSGLPNDRFSAERPEGSISTLTIQRTEQRDSAMYRCASSARDSYATNEKLFFGSGTQLSVL.

This chain links TRBV28 with TRBJ2-3; TCRdb gives TRBD2 as the D gene, but with no DNA this cannot be confirmed. The CDR3 length is 17 residues. Germline lookup yields CDR1 MDHEN and CDR2 SYDVKM. Here the CDR3 reads CASSLVGVRVDTDTQYF.

The chain has TRBV11-3 and TRBJ2-2; with no DNA, the TCRdb D assignment of TRBD1 cannot be verified. The V gene's germline CDR1 is SGHNT and CDR2 YENEEA. CDR3 length: 16 amino acids. Here the CDR3 reads CASSPGQGTNTGELFF.

This chain's CDR3 is CASSYSVRGSGEQYF. This chain links TRBV6-5 with TRBJ2-7; TCRdb's D call of TRBD1 is untestable without DNA. Per the germline V gene, CDR1 is MNHEY and CDR2 is SVGAGI. The CDR3 extends over 15 amino acids.

The J gene is TRBJ2-3, the V gene TRBV4-1. The CDR3 has 13 residues. Germline assignment: CDR1 MGHRA and CDR2 YSYEKL. CDR3 residues: CASSQANTDTQYF.

The genes are TRBV9 and TRBJ2-5. Germline-derived CDR1 and CDR2 are SGDLS and YYNGEE. The CDR3 covers 12 residues. The CDR3 is CASSVGEETQYF.

The genes are TRBV15 and TRBJ2-7; the TCRdb call, TRBD1, lacks DNA for checking. CDR1 LNHNV and CDR2 YYDKDF come from the germline V gene (reference sequence). CDR3 length: 14 amino acids. The CDR3 region is CATGGDRGRSEQYF.

The chain joins TRBV13 to TRBJ1-1; with no DNA, the TCRdb D assignment of TRBD1 cannot be verified. The CDR3 contains 15 residues. The germline V gene encodes CDR1 PRHDT and CDR2 FYEKMQ (reference sequence). CDR3 residues: CASSFRDIKATEAFF.

The chain combines TRBV6-1 with TRBJ2-5. Germline CDR1 MNHNS, CDR2 SASEGT. The CDR3 runs 13 residues. CDR3 protein: CASSEALWETQYF.

V usage is TRBV7-2 and J usage is TRBJ2-1. The CDR3 is made up of 13 amino acids. Germline V gene lookup returns CDR1 SGHTA and CDR2 FQGNSA. CDR3 loop: CASSLGAANEQFF.

The chain links TRBV10-2 to TRBJ1-5. Germline V lookup: CDR1 WSHSY, CDR2 SAAADI. The CDR3 has 16 residues. This chain's CDR3 is CASKMGGGLGNQPQHF.

The rearrangement links TRBV7-9 to TRBJ1-2. The CDR3 extends over 15 amino acids. Germline V gene sequence: CDR1 SEHNR, CDR2 FQNEAQ (reference sequence). This CDR3 is CASSLIEEGSYGYTF.

This chain links TRBV27 with TRBJ1-6; the TRBD1 assignment by TCRdb is unverifiable without DNA. The germline gives CDR1 MNHEY, CDR2 SMNVEV (reference sequence). The CDR3 is 15 residues long. CDR3 sequence reads: CASSLRTGDNSPLHF.

The chain has TRBV5-1 and TRBJ1-1. There are 11 residues in the CDR3. The germline gives CDR1 SGHRS, CDR2 YFSETQ. CDR3 amino acids: CASRLNTEAFF. The whole variable domain, remainder taken from reference TRBV5-1 and TRBJ1-1, is KAGVTQTPRYLIKTRGQQVTLSCSPISGHRSVSWYQQTPGQGLQFLFEYFSETQRNKGNFPGRFSGRQFSNSRSEMNVSTLELGDSALYLCASRLNTEAFFGQGTRLTVV.

The rearrangement uses TRBV20-1 and TRBJ2-1; TCRdb's assignment of TRBD2 cannot be checked, as there is no DNA. Per the germline V gene, CDR1 is DFQATT and CDR2 is SNEGSKA (reference sequence). This CDR3 is built from 20 residues. The CDR3 region is CSARGPGLAGGLSSYNEQFF.

J is TRBJ2-1 and V is TRBV6-2 or TRBV6-3. CDR3 length equals 14 residues. Looked up from germline, CDR1 is MNHEY and CDR2 is SVGEGT. The CDR3 region is CASRLGGSYNEQFF.

The chain has TRBV24-1 and TRBJ2-3; TCRdb's D gene call, TRBD1, goes unchecked for lack of DNA. CDR3 length: 15 amino acids. Germline V CDR1 and CDR2: KGHDR, SFDVKD. The chain's CDR3 is CATSDRGQVSDTQYF.

V is TRBV19 and J is TRBJ1-2. There are 14 residues in the CDR3. CDR1 LNHDA and CDR2 SQIVND come from the germline V gene (reference sequence). CDR3 sequence reads: CASSLWVISYGYTF.

The chain links TRBV27 to TRBJ2-7; as DNA is missing, the TRBD1 call by TCRdb cannot be tested. This CDR3 region has 13 residues. Germline V lookup: CDR1 MNHEY, CDR2 SMNVEV (reference sequence). The CDR3 loop reads CASSVTGLGEQYF.